These 23 T cell receptor beta chains were all obtained from the same sample, sequenced in a study of T cell responses to AZD1222 COVID-19 vaccine. The table came from immunoSEQ multiplex PCR; TCRdb's copy has only in-frame clones and leaves some out. The table includes roughly 270,000 clones, 94% detected once. The input for sequencing was peripheral blood, taken 28 days after the second AZD1222 dose. All receptors derive from an adult who received the AZD1222 COVID-19 vaccine.

The rearrangement links TRBV20-1 to TRBJ2-7, with D perhaps TRBD2 (5 bases). Germline CDR1 is DFQATT and CDR2 is SNEGSKA (reference sequence). This CDR3 is 11 amino acids long. The DNA for the CDR3 is TGCAGCGTGGCTGGAGGCTACGAGCAGTACTTC. Its protein product is CSVAGGYEQYF.

The chain uses TRBV7-9 and TRBJ1-4; D remains unclear. V gave up 2 bases and J gave up 8 bases, with 6 bases separating them. The CDR3 covers 12 residues. Germline V gene sequence: CDR1 SEHNR, CDR2 FQNEAQ (reference sequence). CDR3 loop: CASSLTSEKLFF. The CDR3 region has the DNA TGTGCCAGCAGCTTAACAAGCGAAAAACTGTTTTTT.

This rearrangement joins TRBV5-1 to TRBJ1-4, with 7 bases that match TRBD1. The germline V gene has CDR1 SGHRS and CDR2 YFSETQ. The length of the CDR3 is 14 residues. V lost 4 bases to trimming and J lost 6 bases; unmatched junction nucleotides: 6. The CDR3 spells CASSDPTGDEKLFF. As DNA, the CDR3 is TGCGCCAGCAGCGATCCTACAGGGGATGAAAAACTGTTTTTT.

This clone has just a few counts. The chain combines TRBV7-9 with TRBJ1-2, with D uncertain. The germline V gene has CDR1 SEHNR and CDR2 FQNEAQ (reference sequence). The CDR3 extends over 14 amino acids. Trimming removed 1 base at V and 1 base at J, with 7 bases between. The CDR3 DNA follows: TGTGCCAGCAGCTTAGACGCCGATAACTATGGCTACACCTTC. It yields the protein CASSLDADNYGYTF.

This clone occurred once. The V and J genes are TRBV6-5 and TRBJ1-2, with TRBD1 as a possible D gene (5 bases). V shed 5 bases and J shed 3 bases, with 13 bases lying between them. Germline CDR1 and CDR2: MNHEY and SVGAGI. This CDR3 has 14 residues. CDR3 coding DNA: TGTGCCAGCAGTACCTCGGGACCGGACTATGGCTACACCTTC. Translated, it gives CASSTSGPDYGYTF.

This chain uses TRBV7-2 with TRBJ1-1; 7 positions match TRBD1. This CDR3 has 17 amino acids. Germline CDR1 SGHTA, CDR2 FQGNSA. V was pared by 5 bases and J by 0 bases, with 12 bases of the junction left unmatched. CDR3 region: CASSGRQGGFMNTEAFF. The DNA for the CDR3 is TGTGCCAGCAGCGGCCGACAGGGAGGATTCATGAACACTGAAGCTTTCTTT.

The chain links TRBV12-3 or TRBV12-4 to TRBJ1-5; D gene unclear. This CDR3 has 10 amino acids. The ends were cut back, 6 bases at V and 11 bases at J, with 8 bases in the middle. CDR3 protein: CASRIGSQHF. In nucleotides, the CDR3 is TGTGCCAGCAGGATCGGGTCCCAGCATTTT.

This chain links TRBV2 with TRBJ1-1, with D hard to call. Trimming shortened V by 6 bases and J by 10 bases, and 12 bases separated the two germline ends. Germline V CDR1 and CDR2: SNHLY, FYNNEI. This CDR3 contains 11 residues. In DNA form, the CDR3 reads TGTGCCAGCAGCCGAGTCATTGGAGCTTTCTTT. Translation: CASSRVIGAFF.

The chain is built from TRBV2 and TRBJ2-1; 7 bases agree with TRBD2. Losses at the gene ends were 4 bases for V and 4 bases for J; bases not matched to a gene: 16. Germline V gene data show CDR1 as SNHLY and CDR2 as FYNNEI. The CDR3 loop spans 18 amino acids. The CDR3 is CASSGPRGRRESYNEQFF. CDR3 DNA sequence: TGTGCCAGCAGTGGCCCCCGAGGGAGGCGGGAGTCGTACAATGAGCAGTTCTTC.

The chain joins TRBV27 to TRBJ1-2; TRBD1 aligns across 9 bases. The CDR3 is 13 amino acids. Germline V lookup: CDR1 MNHEY, CDR2 SMNVEV (reference sequence). V lost 3 bases and J lost 5; bases outside the gene matches: 1. The DNA of the CDR3 is TGTGCCAGCAGTTTGGACAGGGGTTATGGCTACACCTTC. Translating gives CASSLDRGYGYTF.

V and J are TRBV7-9 and TRBJ2-2; D possibly corresponds to TRBD1 (5 bases). The CDR3 is made up of 14 amino acids. Germline V CDR1 and CDR2: SEHNR, FQNEAQ (reference sequence). V was cut by 4 bases and J by 5 bases, with 11 bases left in between. The CDR3 reads CASSSFQGTGELFF. DNA for the CDR3: TGTGCCAGCAGCTCCTTTCAGGGTACCGGGGAGCTGTTTTTT.

This clone has at least ten counts. The rearrangement joins TRBV19 to TRBJ1-1; no clear D gene. The germline V gene encodes CDR1 LNHDA and CDR2 SQIVND (reference sequence). The CDR3 length is 14 residues. Trimming removed 3 bases at V and 1 base at J, with 9 bases between. The DNA for the CDR3 is TGTGCCAGTAGTATGGAAGGATCGAACACTGAAGCTTTCTTT. This codes for CASSMEGSNTEAFF.

The chain recombines TRBV18 with TRBJ2-1; a weak D match, TRBD2 (5 bases). This CDR3 is built from 13 residues. Germline CDR1 and CDR2: KGHSH and LQKENI. V lost 2 bases and J 5 bases, leaving 7 bases between the germline ends. In DNA form, the CDR3 reads TGTGCCAGCTCACCATCACTAGACAATGAGCAGTTCTTC. It codes for CASSPSLDNEQFF.

This chain joins TRBV18 and TRBJ1-2; D possibly corresponds to TRBD1 (5 bases). The CDR3 runs to 13 residues. Trimming took off 2 bases at V and 7 bases at J, with 11 bases between the two ends. Per germline, CDR1 KGHSH and CDR2 LQKENI. The CDR3 bases are TGTGCCAGCTCACCAACAGAGGGGACTGGCTACACCTTC. Protein sequence: CASSPTEGTGYTF.

The chain employs TRBV28 and TRBJ2-3; a weak D match, TRBD2 (7 bases). In germline, CDR1 is MDHEN, CDR2 SYDVKM. V was trimmed by 2 bases and J by 5 bases, leaving 17 bases between them. The CDR3 extends over 16 amino acids. In DNA, the CDR3 is TGTGCCAGCAGTTTAGCTACAGGGAGGGGGGGAGATACGCAGTATTTT. This codes for CASSLATGRGGDTQYF.

The chain carries TRBV9 and TRBJ1-5; D gene uncertain. CDR1 is SGDLS and CDR2 is YYNGEE in the germline V gene. The ends were cut back, 4 bases at V and 10 bases at J, with 12 bases in the middle. The CDR3 extends over 12 amino acids. In DNA form, the CDR3 reads TGTGCCAGCAGCCTACTGCCCACTCCCCAGCATTTT. It specifies CASSLLPTPQHF.

The chain recombines TRBV7-9 with TRBJ2-7, with D possibly being TRBD2 (6 bases). Germline CDR1 SEHNR, CDR2 FQNEAQ (reference sequence). This CDR3 comprises 14 residues. V gave up 5 bases and J gave up 2 bases, with 13 bases separating them. This chain's CDR3 is CASSPGGNPYEQYF. DNA for the CDR3: TGTGCCAGCAGCCCTGGCGGGAACCCCTACGAGCAGTACTTC.

This clone was seen only once. The V call is TRBV9, the J call TRBJ1-1, with D possibly matching TRBD1 (5 bases). Trimming stripped 4 bases from V and 4 bases from J, with 17 bases between. The germline V gene has CDR1 SGDLS and CDR2 YYNGEE. The CDR3 runs 15 residues. The CDR3 nucleotides read TGTGCCAGCAGCCCCTTGGGTGGGGCGTCCACTGAAGCTTTCTTT. Encoded protein: CASSPLGGASTEAFF.

Turning to this clone: The sample holds other DNA sequences that translate to the same CDR3. The chain links TRBV28 to TRBJ1-2; D is ambiguous. This CDR3 region has 11 residues. Trimming left V 3 bases short and J 6 bases short, with 5 bases between. CDR1 is MDHEN, CDR2 SYDVKM, per germline. In DNA, the CDR3 is TGTGCCAGCAGTTTGCGGGATGGCTACACCTTC. The encoded protein is CASSLRDGYTF.

The chain joins TRBV24-1 to TRBJ2-3; D may be TRBD1 (6 bases). The V gene lost 7 bases and the J gene lost 4 bases, with 17 bases spanning the gap. CDR1 and CDR2 from the germline V gene are KGHDR and SFDVKD. The CDR3 extends over 15 amino acids. CDR3 region: CATRAGVGIPDTQYF. CDR3 nucleotides: TGTGCCACCAGGGCAGGGGTTGGAATCCCAGATACGCAGTATTTT.

This chain links TRBV2 with TRBJ2-7, with D unclear. Trimming took 3 bases from V and 6 from J, leaving 6 bases between them. Germline-derived CDR1 and CDR2 are SNHLY and FYNNEI. The CDR3 is made up of 11 amino acids. The CDR3 DNA is TGTGCCAGCAGTGACCAGTTCGAGCAGTACTTC. Residues: CASSDQFEQYF.

The chain carries TRBV28 and TRBJ2-7; the D gene is possibly TRBD2 (6 bases). CDR1 and CDR2 from the germline V gene are MDHEN and SYDVKM. Trimming pared 6 bases from V and 0 bases from J, leaving 12 bases between. This CDR3 has 14 amino acids. The CDR3 sequence: CASSRDWSSYEQYF. CDR3 in DNA: TGTGCCAGCAGCCGGGACTGGTCCTCCTACGAGCAGTACTTC.

This chain connects TRBV6-5 to TRBJ2-3, with D unresolved. V shed 6 bases and J shed 4 bases, with 11 bases lying between them. This CDR3 has 13 amino acids. Germline V gene lookup returns CDR1 MNHEY and CDR2 SVGAGI. CDR3 bases: TGTGCCAGCAGGCCACCGGGCGCAGATACGCAGTATTTT. It translates to CASRPPGADTQYF.